This TCR beta chain was sequenced for a study of T cell changes during pregnancy in multiple sclerosis. Some clones are missing from TCRdb's copy, which holds only in-frame ones; the method was immunoSEQ multiplex PCR. Here the sample spans roughly 32,000 clones, roughly 90% being singletons. CDR1 KGHSH and CDR2 LQKENI come from the germline V gene. J gave up 8 bases and V 6 bases, and 5 bases lay outside the gene matches. The CDR3 covers 13 residues. The TCR originated in a female donor in good health, enrolled as a control in a pregnancy study. This sample comprised CD4+ T cells from peripheral blood mononuclear cells, obtained in the second trimester of pregnancy. The gene calls are TRBV18 and TRBJ1-4; 8 bases map to TRBD1. CDR3 DNA: TGTGCCAGCTCTCGACAGGGGAAAGAAAAACTGTTTTTT. Translated: CASSRQGKEKLFF.